The clone carrying this T cell receptor (beta chain) was recorded at least ten times. Its antigen is not known. TCRbeta library preparation incorporated unique molecular identifiers. Each CDR3 protein gets one entry after TCRdb re-called the PCR reads with MiXCR. This sample has about a million distinct CDR3 sequences, with roughly 29% found just once. The data were taken from a study of T-cell reconstitution after alpha-beta-depleted transplantation in children. This CDR3 comprises 12 residues. Germline CDR1 reads DFQATT; CDR2 reads SNEGSKA (reference sequence). V lost 3 bases to trimming and J lost 1 base, with 7 bases between them. General observations from the study: From surviving recipient T cells and thymic progenitors came the high day-60 TCRbeta diversity observed in some patients.

The chain employs TRBV20-1 and TRBJ2-7; no firm D call. The sample consisted of PBMCs, mostly from graft donor cells, taken 360 days after TCRalphabeta/CD19-depleted stem cell transplant. This sequence originates from a boy in the first two years of life who had a stem cell transplant for SCID, so the T cells may come from the graft donor. The CDR3 protein is CSASSVSYEQYF. The CDR3 coding sequence is TGCAGTGCTAGTTCTGTTTCCTACGAGCAGTACTTC.